The 13 T cell receptor beta chains in this list originate from one sample, sequenced in a study of T cells in Graves' hyperthyroidism and ophthalmopathy. RNA transcripts gave rise to amplified TCR beta CDR3 regions. During a first-round RT-PCR of the TCR CDR3, the HTBI primer set was used. TCRdb passed the multiplex PCR reads through MiXCR, listing each CDR3 protein once. Seen here are 400,000 to 600,000 distinct CDR3 sequences, 16% observed once, and the top ten hold about 31%. Sequencing was done on a sample of blood. These receptors were collected from a woman in her twenties or thirties with Graves' ophthalmopathy.

This clonotype occurred many times. The V and J genes are TRBV11-2 and TRBJ1-1, with a tentative D call TRBD1 (5 bases). This CDR3 is 14 amino acids long. Per the germline V gene, CDR1 is SGHAT and CDR2 is FQNNGV. Trimming cost V 0 bases and J 4 bases, with 9 bases left between them. The CDR3 sequence is CASSLDTGGTEAFF. The CDR3 DNA is TGTGCCAGCAGCTTAGATACGGGGGGCACTGAAGCTTTCTTT.

The rearrangement joins TRBV4-3 to TRBJ2-2; D possibly corresponds to TRBD2 (5 bases). The CDR3 sequence is 14 residues long. Deletions cut 1 base from V and 7 bases from J, with 10 bases between. Germline CDR1 is LGHNA and CDR2 is YSLEER. The CDR3 DNA reads as TGCGCCAGCAGCCAAGGAGGGCTAGTCGGGGAGCTGTTTTTT. As protein: CASSQGGLVGELFF.

This chain uses TRBV28 with TRBJ1-1; TRBD1 might be the D (6 bases). Trimming shortened V by 10 bases and J by 7 bases, and 16 bases separated the two germline ends. The V gene's germline CDR1 is MDHEN and CDR2 SYDVKM. This CDR3 has 12 amino acids. The DNA for the CDR3 is TGTGCCACTCAGATCAGGGGCCTTGAAGCTTTCTTT. It encodes CATQIRGLEAFF.

This clonotype was seen repeatedly, ten times or more. CDR3 residues: CSAPSGRTEAFF. For the CDR3, the DNA is TGCAGTGCCCCTTCGGGCCGCACTGAAGCTTTCTTT. The rearrangement links TRBV20-1 to TRBJ1-1, with unresolved D. Looked up from germline, CDR1 is DFQATT and CDR2 is SNEGSKA (reference sequence). The CDR3 sequence is 12 residues long. Trimming removed 6 bases at V and 4 bases at J, with 12 bases between.

This clonotype was counted at least ten times. The rearrangement joins TRBV10-3 to TRBJ2-7; 9 positions agree with TRBD1. The length of the CDR3 is 18 residues. CDR1 ENHRY and CDR2 SYGVKD come from the germline V gene. J lost 6 bases, V lost 4 bases, and 19 bases had no gene match. The CDR3: CAISVGTGLRLGTSEQYF. CDR3 bases: TGTGCCATCAGTGTAGGGACAGGGCTAAGATTGGGGACTTCCGAGCAGTACTTC.

This clonotype appeared many times. This chain joins TRBV11-3 and TRBJ2-1; D might be TRBD1 (6 bases). V was pared by 5 bases and J by 6 bases, with 11 bases between. From germline, CDR1 is SGHNT and CDR2 YENEEA. This CDR3 has 13 residues. This chain's CDR3 is CASSHRESNEQFF. In DNA form, the CDR3 reads TGTGCCAGCAGCCACAGGGAATCCAATGAGCAGTTCTTC.

This clonotype was seen repeatedly, ten times or more. The V and J genes are TRBV5-1 and TRBJ2-4, with TRBD1 identical over 8 bases. V was clipped by 4 bases and J by 6 bases; unmatched bases: 6. Germline V gene sequence: CDR1 SGHRS, CDR2 YFSETQ. The CDR3 sequence is 14 residues long. Here the CDR3 DNA reads TGCGCCAGCAGCCCAGGGGGCTACGGAAACATTCAGTACTTC. As protein: CASSPGGYGNIQYF.

As to this clonotype: A much larger clone differs from this one at a single base, so this may be a read error. Here the CDR3 omits its conserved ending phenylalanine or tryptophan, so a read error is the likely source. The chain is built from TRBV12-5 and TRBJ2-1; 10 bases agree with TRBD1. Trimming took 6 bases from V and 3 from J; bases not matched to a gene: 5. The CDR3 length is 15 residues. Germline loops: CDR1 LGHNT, CDR2 FRNRAP. This chain's CDR3 is CASGPGQGDYNEQFS. The CDR3, as DNA: TGTGCTAGTGGCCCCGGACAGGGGGACTACAATGAGCAGTTCTCC.

This clonotype was counted a few times. The V gene is TRBV4-1, the J gene TRBJ2-5; a weak D match, TRBD1 (5 bases). Germline V gene lookup returns CDR1 MGHRA and CDR2 YSYEKL. The CDR3 length is 15 residues. Trimming took off 1 base at V and 5 bases at J, with 14 bases between the two ends. CDR3 DNA sequence: TGCGCCAGCAGCCAAGGAAATCCCAGGGTGGAGACCCAGTACTTC. Protein product: CASSQGNPRVETQYF.

This clonotype was detected ten times or more. J is TRBJ1-1 and V is TRBV24-1, with 10 bases identical to TRBD1. The CDR3 sequence is 16 residues long. Trimming took 3 bases from V and 5 from J; bases not matched to a gene: 8. Germline lookup yields CDR1 KGHDR and CDR2 SFDVKD. The CDR3 DNA follows: TGTGCCACCAGTGATACCCGACAGGGGGCGAGGACTGAAGCTTTCTTT. Translation gives CATSDTRQGARTEAFF.

This clonotype was counted between two and nine times. The rearrangement uses TRBV25-1 and TRBJ2-7; no clear D gene. The CDR3 consists of 16 residues. V was cut by 0 bases and J by 0 bases, with 12 bases left in between. Germline CDR1 and CDR2: MGHDK and SYGVNS. CDR3 nucleotide sequence: TGTGCCAGCAGTGAATATGTAACAGACCGCTCCTACGAGCAGTACTTC. Its protein is CASSEYVTDRSYEQYF.

This clonotype has a handful of counts. The rearrangement uses TRBV29-1 and TRBJ1-2, with TRBD1 as a possible D gene (5 bases). This CDR3 has 12 residues. Trimming shortened V by 4 bases and J by 12 bases, and 18 bases separated the two germline ends. The germline V gene has CDR1 SQVTM and CDR2 ANQGSEA. The CDR3 bases are TGCAGCGTTGTTCGGTCCCAACAGGCGCACACCTTC. Residues: CSVVRSQQAHTF.

There are a few counts of this clonotype. CDR3 region: CSVVSSGRGTGELFF. In DNA, the CDR3 is TGCAGTGTGGTATCGAGCGGGAGAGGGACCGGGGAGCTGTTTTTT. The chain employs TRBV20-1 and TRBJ2-2; 8 bases are a match to TRBD2. Germline loops: CDR1 DFQATT, CDR2 SNEGSKA (reference sequence). CDR3 length: 15 residues. Unmatched junction bases numbered 12, after V lost 7 bases and J lost 5 bases.